The rows below give T cell receptor beta chains drawn from one sample of a study of blood T cells in healthy people across ages. Using its own MiXCR run on the 5' RACE reads, TCRdb lists one record per CDR3 protein. The table records approximately 1.5 million distinct CDR3 sequences, approximately 39% of them present only once. Sample: blood. These receptors were collected from a woman aged 18 to 35 in good health. The CDR3 runs from the conserved cysteine through the conserved F or W. A D gene is named only where the DNA matches it firmly. Not every row has a clone size; where given, it reads once, few, many or a size class.

d_call: TRBD1; j_call: TRBJ1-2; clone_size: .; v_call: TRBV20-1; cdr3_aa: CSARQGYYGYTF; cdr3_nt: TGCAGTGCGAGACAGGGCTACTATGGCTACACCTTC
d_call: .; j_call: TRBJ2-7; clone_size: few; v_call: TRBV20-1; cdr3_aa: CSANHRGNEQYF; cdr3_nt: TGCAGTGCTAATCATCGAGGGAACGAGCAGTACTTC
d_call: .; j_call: TRBJ1-2; clone_size: many; v_call: TRBV7-2; cdr3_aa: CASSLDFGYTF; cdr3_nt: TGTGCCAGCAGCTTAGACTTTGGCTACACCTTC
d_call: .; j_call: TRBJ1-1; clone_size: .; v_call: TRBV16; cdr3_aa: CASSQALLKGDFF; cdr3_nt: TGTGCCAGCAGCCAAGCGCTATTGAAGGGGGATTTCTTT
d_call: .; j_call: TRBJ2-7; clone_size: .; v_call: TRBV3-1; cdr3_aa: CASSQVRAASEQYF; cdr3_nt: TGTGCCAGCAGCCAGGTCCGGGCAGCGAGCGAGCAGTACTTC
d_call: .; j_call: TRBJ2-5; clone_size: .; v_call: TRBV2; cdr3_aa: CASSARPTAGETQYF; cdr3_nt: TGTGCCAGCAGTGCGCGTCCGACGGCGGGGGAGACCCAGTACTTC
d_call: TRBD1; j_call: TRBJ2-1; clone_size: few; v_call: TRBV28; cdr3_aa: CASRPGQGVGNEQFF; cdr3_nt: TGTGCCAGCAGGCCGGGACAGGGCGTAGGAAATGAGCAGTTCTTC
d_call: .; j_call: TRBJ2-1; clone_size: few; v_call: TRBV12-3/TRBV12-4; cdr3_aa: CASASPNYNEQFF; cdr3_nt: TGTGCCAGCGCGTCCCCCAACTACAATGAGCAGTTCTTC
d_call: .; j_call: TRBJ2-7; clone_size: .; v_call: TRBV7-9; cdr3_aa: CASSLPGAVEQYF; cdr3_nt: TGTGCCAGCAGCTTGCCAGGGGCGGTCGAGCAGTACTTC
d_call: .; j_call: TRBJ1-5; clone_size: many; v_call: TRBV12-3/TRBV12-4; cdr3_aa: CASSFASFGTQHF; cdr3_nt: TGTGCCAGCAGTTTTGCCTCCTTCGGAACCCAGCATTTT
d_call: TRBD1; j_call: TRBJ2-5; clone_size: .; v_call: TRBV25-1; cdr3_aa: CASSESSGTGSGEQYF; cdr3_nt: TGTGCCAGCAGTGAAAGTTCGGGGACAGGATCGGGGGAGCAGTACTTC
d_call: .; j_call: TRBJ2-2; clone_size: .; v_call: TRBV28; cdr3_aa: CASSLTVGSGELFF; cdr3_nt: TGTGCCAGCAGTTTAACGGTAGGGTCCGGGGAGCTGTTTTTT
d_call: .; j_call: TRBJ2-2; clone_size: .; v_call: TRBV10-3; cdr3_aa: CAISESGTLGTGELFF; cdr3_nt: TGTGCCATCAGTGAGTCGGGGACCTTGGGCACCGGGGAGCTGTTTTTT
d_call: .; j_call: TRBJ1-2; clone_size: .; v_call: TRBV28; cdr3_aa: CASSFAGAPDGYTF; cdr3_nt: TGTGCCAGCAGTTTTGCGGGGGCGCCGGATGGCTACACCTTC
d_call: .; j_call: TRBJ2-7; clone_size: .; v_call: TRBV2; cdr3_aa: CASMEDYEQYF; cdr3_nt: TGTGCCAGCATGGAGGACTACGAGCAGTACTTC
d_call: TRBD1; j_call: TRBJ2-3; clone_size: .; v_call: TRBV6-5; cdr3_aa: CANSYLPLTGVTDTQDF; cdr3_nt: TGTGCCAACAGTTATCTGCCCTTAACAGGGGTCACAGATACGCAGGATTTT
d_call: .; j_call: TRBJ2-7; clone_size: few; v_call: TRBV4-3; cdr3_aa: CASSQDAGTGYEQYF; cdr3_nt: TGCGCCAGCAGCCAAGATGCAGGGACGGGATACGAGCAGTACTTC
d_call: .; j_call: TRBJ2-7; clone_size: .; v_call: TRBV5-5; cdr3_aa: CASSAPQKVYYEQYF; cdr3_nt: TGTGCCAGCAGCGCTCCCCAGAAGGTCTACTACGAGCAGTACTTC
d_call: TRBD1; j_call: TRBJ1-1; clone_size: few; v_call: TRBV2; cdr3_aa: CASSLGQGGGATEAFF; cdr3_nt: TGTGCCAGCAGTCTCGGGCAGGGGGGTGGGGCCACTGAAGCTTTCTTT
d_call: TRBD2; j_call: TRBJ2-5; clone_size: .; v_call: TRBV20-1; cdr3_aa: CSASGTSGRARYKETQYF; cdr3_nt: TGCAGTGCTAGCGGGACTAGCGGGAGGGCCAGATACAAAGAGACCCAGTACTTC
d_call: .; j_call: TRBJ2-7; clone_size: .; v_call: TRBV10-3; cdr3_aa: CAILMIRQGGSYEQYF; cdr3_nt: TGTGCCATATTGATGATCCGACAGGGAGGATCCTACGAGCAGTACTTC
d_call: .; j_call: TRBJ1-2; clone_size: .; v_call: TRBV14; cdr3_aa: CASSPQTVKGYTF; cdr3_nt: TGTGCCAGCAGCCCCCAGACCGTCAAAGGCTACACCTTC
d_call: TRBD1; j_call: TRBJ2-1; clone_size: .; v_call: TRBV15; cdr3_aa: CATSTTGPEQFF; cdr3_nt: TGTGCCACCAGCACGACAGGGCCTGAGCAGTTCTTC
d_call: .; j_call: TRBJ1-4; clone_size: many; v_call: TRBV12-3/TRBV12-4; cdr3_aa: CASSLIRTVANEKLFF; cdr3_nt: TGTGCCAGCAGTTTAATCCGGACCGTAGCTAATGAAAAACTGTTTTTT
d_call: .; j_call: TRBJ1-1; clone_size: once; v_call: TRBV30; cdr3_aa: CAWSSRVQAFF; cdr3_nt: TGTGCCTGGAGCTCAAGAGTCCAAGCTTTCTTT
d_call: .; j_call: TRBJ1-5; clone_size: .; v_call: TRBV27; cdr3_aa: CASSVSWGSNQPQHF; cdr3_nt: TGTGCCAGCAGTGTCTCTTGGGGTAGCAATCAGCCCCAGCATTTT
d_call: .; j_call: TRBJ1-5; clone_size: few; v_call: TRBV6-2/TRBV6-3; cdr3_aa: CASSYGGKGNQPQHF; cdr3_nt: TGTGCCAGCAGTTATGGGGGTAAGGGCAATCAGCCCCAGCATTTT
d_call: .; j_call: TRBJ2-3; clone_size: .; v_call: TRBV11-3; cdr3_aa: CASSLGVRGPGTDTQYF; cdr3_nt: TGTGCCAGCAGCTTAGGGGTCAGGGGCCCCGGTACAGATACGCAGTATTTT
d_call: TRBD1; j_call: TRBJ1-2; clone_size: .; v_call: TRBV10-3; cdr3_aa: CATRDSLTDGYTF; cdr3_nt: TGTGCCACGAGGGACAGCTTAACGGATGGCTACACCTTC
d_call: TRBD1; j_call: TRBJ2-3; clone_size: .; v_call: TRBV12-3/TRBV12-4; cdr3_aa: CASSPGTGGAMEDTQYF; cdr3_nt: TGTGCCAGCAGTCCAGGGACAGGGGGCGCGATGGAAGATACGCAGTATTTT
d_call: .; j_call: TRBJ1-2; clone_size: once; v_call: TRBV4-1; cdr3_aa: CASSPALQGYGYTF; cdr3_nt: TGCGCCAGCAGCCCCGCCCTCCAGGGCTATGGCTACACCTTC
d_call: .; j_call: TRBJ1-5; clone_size: .; v_call: TRBV20-1; cdr3_aa: CSARESAKGGLNQPQHF; cdr3_nt: TGCAGTGCTAGAGAGAGTGCTAAGGGGGGCCTCAATCAGCCCCAGCATTTT
d_call: .; j_call: TRBJ2-7; clone_size: .; v_call: TRBV6-5; cdr3_aa: CASSSRLNPTYEQYF; cdr3_nt: TGTGCCAGCAGTTCCCGACTAAATCCTACCTACGAGCAGTACTTC
d_call: TRBD2; j_call: TRBJ2-1; clone_size: many; v_call: TRBV20-1; cdr3_aa: CSARAGGYNEQFF; cdr3_nt: TGCAGTGCTAGAGCCGGGGGGTACAATGAGCAGTTCTTC
d_call: .; j_call: TRBJ2-1; clone_size: .; v_call: TRBV3-1; cdr3_aa: CASSQDPGWGNEQFF; cdr3_nt: TGTGCCAGCAGTCAAGACCCGGGATGGGGCAATGAGCAGTTCTTC
d_call: .; j_call: TRBJ1-6; clone_size: few; v_call: TRBV13; cdr3_aa: CASSLRSGPSLSLHF; cdr3_nt: TGTGCCAGCAGCTTAAGATCGGGACCGTCTCTTTCCCTCCACTTT
d_call: .; j_call: TRBJ1-4; clone_size: .; v_call: TRBV12-3/TRBV12-4; cdr3_aa: CASSPIAGRATNEKLFF; cdr3_nt: TGTGCCAGCAGTCCCATCGCAGGGAGGGCAACTAATGAAAAACTGTTTTTT
d_call: TRBD1; j_call: TRBJ2-7; clone_size: .; v_call: TRBV6-2/TRBV6-3; cdr3_aa: CASSYRWGQAYEQYF; cdr3_nt: TGTGCCAGCAGTTACCGATGGGGACAGGCCTACGAGCAGTACTTC
d_call: TRBD2; j_call: TRBJ2-7; clone_size: once; v_call: TRBV18; cdr3_aa: CASSPGSGGFIHEQYF; cdr3_nt: TGTGCCAGCTCACCGGGCAGCGGGGGTTTTATCCACGAGCAGTACTTC
d_call: TRBD1; j_call: TRBJ2-1; clone_size: .; v_call: TRBV19; cdr3_aa: CASRQGQYNEQFF; cdr3_nt: TGTGCCAGCAGACAGGGCCAATACAATGAGCAGTTCTTC
d_call: .; j_call: TRBJ2-3; clone_size: .; v_call: TRBV11-2; cdr3_aa: CASSIGRSTDTQYF; cdr3_nt: TGTGCCAGCAGCATTGGGAGAAGCACAGATACGCAGTATTTT
d_call: .; j_call: TRBJ2-3; clone_size: once; v_call: TRBV9; cdr3_aa: CASSPPQGTPDTQYF; cdr3_nt: TGTGCCAGCAGCCCCCCTCAGGGTACCCCAGATACGCAGTATTTT
d_call: .; j_call: TRBJ1-2; clone_size: .; v_call: TRBV9; cdr3_aa: CASGTLAGLDGYTF; cdr3_nt: TGTGCCAGCGGTACCCTCGCAGGGTTGGATGGCTACACCTTC
d_call: .; j_call: TRBJ1-2; clone_size: .; v_call: TRBV19; cdr3_aa: CASTAAGANYGYTF; cdr3_nt: TGTGCCAGTACCGCCGCGGGGGCCAACTATGGCTACACCTTC
d_call: .; j_call: TRBJ2-3; clone_size: .; v_call: TRBV2; cdr3_aa: CASSEAPLDTQYF; cdr3_nt: TGTGCCAGCAGTGAAGCGCCCCTGGATACGCAGTATTTT